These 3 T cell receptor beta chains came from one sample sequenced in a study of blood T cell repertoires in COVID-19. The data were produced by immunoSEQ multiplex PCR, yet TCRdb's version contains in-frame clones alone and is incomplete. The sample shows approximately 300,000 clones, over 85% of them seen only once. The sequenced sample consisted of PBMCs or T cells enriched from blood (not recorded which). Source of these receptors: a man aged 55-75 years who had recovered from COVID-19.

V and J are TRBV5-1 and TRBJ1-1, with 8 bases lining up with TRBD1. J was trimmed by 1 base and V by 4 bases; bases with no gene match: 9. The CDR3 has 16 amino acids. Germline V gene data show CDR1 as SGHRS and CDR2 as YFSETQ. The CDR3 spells CASSPGQVMENTEAFF. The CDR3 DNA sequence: TGCGCCAGCAGCCCGGGACAGGTGATGGAGAACACTGAAGCTTTCTTT. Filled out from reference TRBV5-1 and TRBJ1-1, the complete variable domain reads KAGVTQTPRYLIKTRGQQVTLSCSPISGHRSVSWYQQTPGQGLQFLFEYFSETQRNKGNFPGRFSGRQFSNSRSEMNVSTLELGDSALYLCASSPGQVMENTEAFFGQGTRLTVV.

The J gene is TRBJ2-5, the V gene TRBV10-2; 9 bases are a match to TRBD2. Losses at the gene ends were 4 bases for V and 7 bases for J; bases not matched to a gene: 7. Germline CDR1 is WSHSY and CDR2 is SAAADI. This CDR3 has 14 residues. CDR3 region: CASSGAGGPVTQYF. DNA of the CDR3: TGCGCCAGCAGTGGGGCGGGAGGGCCGGTGACCCAGTACTTC.

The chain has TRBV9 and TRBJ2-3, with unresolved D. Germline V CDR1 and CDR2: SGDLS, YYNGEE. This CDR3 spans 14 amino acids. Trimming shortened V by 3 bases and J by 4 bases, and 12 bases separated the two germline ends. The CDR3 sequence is CASSGGLRADTQYF. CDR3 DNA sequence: TGTGCCAGCAGCGGCGGTCTTAGAGCAGATACGCAGTATTTT.